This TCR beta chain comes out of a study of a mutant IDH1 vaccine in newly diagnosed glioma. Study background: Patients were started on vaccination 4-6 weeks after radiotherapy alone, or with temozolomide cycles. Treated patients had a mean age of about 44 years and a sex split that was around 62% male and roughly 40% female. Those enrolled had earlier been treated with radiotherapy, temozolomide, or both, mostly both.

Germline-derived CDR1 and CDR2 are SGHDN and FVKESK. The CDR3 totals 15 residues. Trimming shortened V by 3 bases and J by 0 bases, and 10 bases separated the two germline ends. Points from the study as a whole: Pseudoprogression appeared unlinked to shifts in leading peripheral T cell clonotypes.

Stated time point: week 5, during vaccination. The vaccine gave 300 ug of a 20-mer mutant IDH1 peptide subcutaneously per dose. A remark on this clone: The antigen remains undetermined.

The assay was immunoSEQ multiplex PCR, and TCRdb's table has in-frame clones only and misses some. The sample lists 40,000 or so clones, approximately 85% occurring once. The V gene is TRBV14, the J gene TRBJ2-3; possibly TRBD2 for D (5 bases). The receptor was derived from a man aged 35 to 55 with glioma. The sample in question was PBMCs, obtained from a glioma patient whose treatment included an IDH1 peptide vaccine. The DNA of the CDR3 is TGTGCCAGCAGCCAGTGGCGGACTAGCACAGATACGCAGTATTTT. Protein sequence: CASSQWRTSTDTQYF.